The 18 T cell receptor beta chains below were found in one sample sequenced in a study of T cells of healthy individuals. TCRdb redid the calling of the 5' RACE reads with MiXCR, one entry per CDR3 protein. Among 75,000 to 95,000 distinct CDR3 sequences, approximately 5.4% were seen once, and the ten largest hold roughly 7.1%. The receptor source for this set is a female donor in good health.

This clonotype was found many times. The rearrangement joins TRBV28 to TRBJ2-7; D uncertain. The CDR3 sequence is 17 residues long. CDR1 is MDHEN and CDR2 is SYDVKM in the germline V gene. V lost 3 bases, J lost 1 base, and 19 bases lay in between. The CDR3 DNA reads TGTGCCAGCAGTTTTTTTAAGCCGAATCTTTTTTCCTACGAGCAGTACTTC. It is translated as CASSFFKPNLFSYEQYF.

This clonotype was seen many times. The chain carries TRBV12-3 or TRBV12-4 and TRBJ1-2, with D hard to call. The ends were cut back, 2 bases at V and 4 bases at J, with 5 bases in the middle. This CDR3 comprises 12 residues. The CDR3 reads CASSLHFYGYTF. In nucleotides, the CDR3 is TGTGCCAGCAGTTTACACTTCTATGGCTACACCTTC.

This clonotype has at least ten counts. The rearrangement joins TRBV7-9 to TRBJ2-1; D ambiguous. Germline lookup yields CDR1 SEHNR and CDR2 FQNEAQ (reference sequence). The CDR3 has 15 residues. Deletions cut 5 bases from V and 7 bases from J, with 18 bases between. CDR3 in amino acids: CASSHPDLALNEQFF. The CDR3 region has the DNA TGTGCCAGCAGCCACCCGGACCTGGCCCTTAATGAGCAGTTCTTC.

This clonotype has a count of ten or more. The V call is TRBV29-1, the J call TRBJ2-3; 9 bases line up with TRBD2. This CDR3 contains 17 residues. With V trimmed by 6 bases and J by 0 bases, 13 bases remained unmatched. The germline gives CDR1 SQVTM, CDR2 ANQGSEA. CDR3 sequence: CSVELAGPVTSTDTQYF. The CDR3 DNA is TGCAGCGTCGAACTAGCGGGCCCCGTAACTAGCACAGATACGCAGTATTTT.

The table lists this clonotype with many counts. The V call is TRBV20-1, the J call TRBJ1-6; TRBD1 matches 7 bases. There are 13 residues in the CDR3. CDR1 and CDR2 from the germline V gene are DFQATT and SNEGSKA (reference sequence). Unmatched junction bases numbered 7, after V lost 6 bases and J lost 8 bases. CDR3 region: CSATRQGYSPLHF. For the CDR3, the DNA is TGCAGTGCAACGCGACAGGGTTATTCACCCCTCCACTTT.

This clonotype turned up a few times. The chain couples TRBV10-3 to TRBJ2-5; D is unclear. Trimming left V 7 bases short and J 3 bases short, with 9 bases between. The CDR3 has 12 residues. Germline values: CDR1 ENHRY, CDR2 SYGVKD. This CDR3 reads CAIKGPKETQYF. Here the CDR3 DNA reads TGTGCCATCAAGGGCCCTAAAGAGACCCAGTACTTC.

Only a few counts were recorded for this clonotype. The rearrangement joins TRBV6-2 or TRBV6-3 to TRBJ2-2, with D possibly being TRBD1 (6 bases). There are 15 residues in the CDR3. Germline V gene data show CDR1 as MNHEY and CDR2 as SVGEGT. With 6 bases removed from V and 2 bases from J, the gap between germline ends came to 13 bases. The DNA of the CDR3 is TGTGCCAGCAGAGATGGGGACACCAACACCGGGGAGCTGTTTTTT. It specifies CASRDGDTNTGELFF.

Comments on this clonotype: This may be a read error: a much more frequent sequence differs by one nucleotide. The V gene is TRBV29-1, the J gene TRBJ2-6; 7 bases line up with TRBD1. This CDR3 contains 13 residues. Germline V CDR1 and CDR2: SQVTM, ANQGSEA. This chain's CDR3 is CSVRQGRADVLTF. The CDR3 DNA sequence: TGCAGCGTCCGACAGGGAAGGGCCGACGTCCTGACTTTC.

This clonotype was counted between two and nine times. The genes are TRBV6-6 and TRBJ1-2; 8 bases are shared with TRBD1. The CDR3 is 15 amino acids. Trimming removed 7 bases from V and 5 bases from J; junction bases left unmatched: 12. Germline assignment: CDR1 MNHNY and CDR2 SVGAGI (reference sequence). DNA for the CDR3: TGTGCCAGCACCGACCCTTTGGGACAGGAGTATGGCTACACCTTC. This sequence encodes CASTDPLGQEYGYTF.

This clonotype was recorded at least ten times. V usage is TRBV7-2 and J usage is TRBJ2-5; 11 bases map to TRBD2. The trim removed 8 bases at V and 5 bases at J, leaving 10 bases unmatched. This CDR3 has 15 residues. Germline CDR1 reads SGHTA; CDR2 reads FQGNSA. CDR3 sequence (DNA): TGTGCCAGCCGTGAACTAGCGGGAGCTGGTGAGACCCAGTACTTC. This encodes CASRELAGAGETQYF.

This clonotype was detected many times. The CDR3 loop reads CASSADGNTEAFF. In nucleotides, the CDR3 is TGCGCCAGCAGCGCAGATGGGAACACTGAAGCTTTCTTT. This sequence joins TRBV5-1 and TRBJ1-1; D gene unclear. Trimming shortened V by 4 bases and J by 1 base, and 8 bases separated the two germline ends. Per the germline V gene, CDR1 is SGHRS and CDR2 is YFSETQ. This CDR3 is built from 13 residues. Variable domain in full (rest from reference TRBV5-1 and TRBJ1-1): KAGVTQTPRYLIKTRGQQVTLSCSPISGHRSVSWYQQTPGQGLQFLFEYFSETQRNKGNFPGRFSGRQFSNSRSEMNVSTLELGDSALYLCASSADGNTEAFFGQGTRLTVV.

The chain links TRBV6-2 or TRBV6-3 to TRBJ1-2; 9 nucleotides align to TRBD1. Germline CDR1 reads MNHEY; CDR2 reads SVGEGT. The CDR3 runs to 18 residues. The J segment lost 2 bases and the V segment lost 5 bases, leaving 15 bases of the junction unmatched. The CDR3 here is CASSGPDFTGGLNYGYTF. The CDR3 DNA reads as TGTGCCAGCAGTGGACCTGACTTCACAGGGGGCCTAAACTATGGCTACACCTTC.

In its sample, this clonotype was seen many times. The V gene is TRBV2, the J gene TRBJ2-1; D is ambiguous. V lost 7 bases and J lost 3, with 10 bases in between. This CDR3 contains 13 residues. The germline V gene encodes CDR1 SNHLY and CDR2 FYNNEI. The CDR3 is CASKDGFYNEQFF. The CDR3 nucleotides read TGTGCCAGCAAAGATGGCTTCTACAATGAGCAGTTCTTC.

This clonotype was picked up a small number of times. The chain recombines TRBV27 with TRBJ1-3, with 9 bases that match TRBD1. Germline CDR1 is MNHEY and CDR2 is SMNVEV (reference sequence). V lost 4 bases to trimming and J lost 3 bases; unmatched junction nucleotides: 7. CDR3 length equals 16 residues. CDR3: CASSSGTGPFGNTIYF. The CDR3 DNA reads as TGTGCCAGCAGTTCCGGGACAGGGCCCTTTGGAAACACCATATATTTT.

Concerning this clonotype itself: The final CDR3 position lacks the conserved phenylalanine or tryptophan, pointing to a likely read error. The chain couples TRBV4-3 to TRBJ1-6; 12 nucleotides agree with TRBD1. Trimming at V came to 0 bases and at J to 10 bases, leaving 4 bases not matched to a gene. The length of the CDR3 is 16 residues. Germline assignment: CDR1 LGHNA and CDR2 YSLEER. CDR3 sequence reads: CASSQEGTGGASPLHL. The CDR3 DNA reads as TGCGCCAGCAGCCAAGAGGGGACAGGGGGCGCATCACCCCTCCACCTT.

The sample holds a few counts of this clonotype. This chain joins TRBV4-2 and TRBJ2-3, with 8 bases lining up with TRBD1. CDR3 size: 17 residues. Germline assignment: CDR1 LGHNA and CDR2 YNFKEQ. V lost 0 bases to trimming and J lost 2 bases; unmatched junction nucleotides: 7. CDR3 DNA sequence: TGTGCCAGCAGCCAAGACCCACAGGGGGTTGTCACAGATACGCAGTATTTT. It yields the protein CASSQDPQGVVTDTQYF.

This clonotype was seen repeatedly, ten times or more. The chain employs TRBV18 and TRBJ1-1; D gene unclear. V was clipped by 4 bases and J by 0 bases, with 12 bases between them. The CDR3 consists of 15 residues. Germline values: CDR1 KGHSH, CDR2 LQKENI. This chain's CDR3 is CASSQRGEMNTEAFF. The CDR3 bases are TGTGCCAGCTCACAGCGGGGAGAGATGAACACTGAAGCTTTCTTT. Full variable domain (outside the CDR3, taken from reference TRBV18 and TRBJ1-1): NAGVMQNPRHLVRRRGQEARLRCSPMKGHSHVYWYRQLPEEGLKFMVYLQKENIIDESGMPKERFSAEFPKEGPSILRIQQVVRGDSAAYFCASSQRGEMNTEAFFGQGTRLTVV.

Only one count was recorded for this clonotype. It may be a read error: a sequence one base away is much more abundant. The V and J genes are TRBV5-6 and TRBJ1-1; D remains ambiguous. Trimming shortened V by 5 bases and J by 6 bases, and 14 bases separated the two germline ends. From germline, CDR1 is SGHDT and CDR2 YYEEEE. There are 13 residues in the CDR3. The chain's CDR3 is CASSSKGGPEAFF. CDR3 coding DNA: TGTGCCAGCAGTTCAAAGGGAGGCCCTGAAGCTTTCTTT. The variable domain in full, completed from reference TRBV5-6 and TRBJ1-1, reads DAGVTQSPTHLIKTRGQQVTLRCSPKSGHDTVSWYQQALGQGPQFIFQYYEEEERQRGNFPDRFSGHQFPNYSSELNVNALLLGDSALYLCASSSKGGPEAFFGQGTRLTVV.